The 3 T cell receptor beta chains presented below share a single source sample, sequenced in a study of identical twins. TCRdb called the 5' RACE reads again in MiXCR, with one record for every CDR3 protein. The sample lists around 1.7 million distinct CDR3 sequences; roughly 35% were seen once. Sequenced: cord blood. These receptors all stem from a newborn girl in good health.

This clonotype was picked up a small number of times. This chain joins TRBV12-3 or TRBV12-4 and TRBJ2-7, with 7 bases identical to TRBD1. The CDR3 length is 14 residues. With 3 bases clipped from V and 3 bases from J, the junction kept 5 bases outside the gene matches. CDR3 DNA sequence: TGTGCCAGCAGTTTCTTCCCAGGGGGCTACGAGCAGTACTTC. Residues: CASSFFPGGYEQYF.

This clonotype was seen just once. The rearrangement joins TRBV7-2 to TRBJ2-5, with 9 bases that match TRBD2. The V and J ends lost 4 bases and 8 bases, in that order; junction bases with no gene match: 8. Germline V gene data show CDR1 as SGHTA and CDR2 as FQGNSA. CDR3 length: 14 residues. As DNA, the CDR3 is TGTGCCAGCAGCTCGAGGACTAGCGTTGTTACCCAGTACTTC. It encodes CASSSRTSVVTQYF.

J is TRBJ2-3 and V is TRBV20-1, with D maybe TRBD2 (6 bases). The ends were cut back, 3 bases at V and 1 base at J, with 14 bases in the middle. This CDR3 is 15 amino acids long. The germline CDR1 and CDR2 sequences are DFQATT and SNEGSKA (reference sequence). Here the CDR3 DNA reads TGCAGTGCTAGCGAGGCGGGACGGGGCACAGATACGCAGTATTTT. Protein sequence: CSASEAGRGTDTQYF.